These 27 T cell receptor beta chains originate from one sample sequenced in a study of blood T cell repertoires in COVID-19. Assay used: immunoSEQ multiplex PCR; TCRdb lists only in-frame clones, some missing. In the table there are fewer than 250,000 clones, about 88% of which are singletons. Source material: peripheral blood. These receptor sequences come from a man in his sixties or seventies with acute or convalescent COVID-19.

The V call is TRBV9, the J call TRBJ1-1; D is possibly TRBD1 (5 bases). Trimming pared 3 bases from V and 5 bases from J, leaving 14 bases between. The germline V gene encodes CDR1 SGDLS and CDR2 YYNGEE. The CDR3 consists of 14 residues. CDR3 protein: CASSASVAGTEAFF. The CDR3, as DNA: TGTGCCAGCAGCGCTTCGGTGGCAGGGACTGAAGCTTTCTTT.

With regard to this clone: A junction boundary mismatches the germline segment, possibly from a read error. The gene calls are TRBV5-1 and TRBJ2-7; possibly TRBD1 for D (6 bases). Germline V gives CDR1 SGHRS, CDR2 YFSETQ. This CDR3 spans 14 amino acids. This CDR3 reads CASSLAGETSTWDF. As DNA, the CDR3 is TGCGCCAGCAGCTTGGCAGGGGAAACCTCTACGTGGGACTTC.

The J gene is TRBJ1-5, the V gene TRBV11-2; unclear D gene. The V and J ends lost 5 bases and 3 bases respectively, with 11 bases between them. This CDR3 is 14 amino acids long. Germline V CDR1 and CDR2: SGHAT, FQNNGV. CDR3 sequence (DNA): TGTGCCAGCAGCCACTCGGGGAACAATCAGCCCCAGCATTTT. Protein sequence: CASSHSGNNQPQHF.

The V and J genes are TRBV7-2 and TRBJ2-3; 9 bases match TRBD1. In germline, CDR1 is SGHTA, CDR2 FQGNSA. This CDR3 spans 15 amino acids. The trim removed 4 bases at V and 2 bases at J, leaving 4 bases unmatched. The CDR3, as DNA: TGTGCCAGCAGCTCCGGGACAGGGATCACAGATACGCAGTATTTT. It encodes CASSSGTGITDTQYF.

The rearrangement links TRBV28 to TRBJ1-2; possible D gene TRBD1, 6 bases. Trimming cost V 3 bases and J 7 bases, with 15 bases left between them. This CDR3 has 14 residues. The V gene's germline CDR1 is MDHEN and CDR2 SYDVKM. The CDR3 DNA reads TGTGCCAGCAGTTTCCTACAGGGTTCTGGTGGCTACACCTTC. This codes for CASSFLQGSGGYTF.

This clone has only a few counts. The V gene is TRBV4-1, the J gene TRBJ1-1, with unresolved D. Germline CDR1 and CDR2: MGHRA and YSYEKL. There are 15 residues in the CDR3. The V end lost 0 bases, the J end lost 0 bases, and 8 bases lay between the germline ends. CDR3 protein: CASSQDSNLNTEAFF. DNA for the CDR3: TGCGCCAGCAGCCAAGACTCCAACTTGAACACTGAAGCTTTCTTT.

V gene TRBV7-2 combines with J gene TRBJ2-3; a possible D gene is TRBD2 (6 bases). CDR1 is SGHTA, CDR2 FQGNSA, per germline. V dropped 5 bases and J dropped 4 bases, with 22 bases sitting between them. The CDR3 covers 17 residues. The CDR3 protein is CASSRKGLLSLSDTQYF. CDR3 sequence (DNA): TGTGCCAGCAGCCGCAAAGGACTACTGTCCCTTTCAGATACGCAGTATTTT.

This chain connects TRBV28 to TRBJ1-2; D is uncertain. Germline V gene lookup returns CDR1 MDHEN and CDR2 SYDVKM. Trimming cost V 6 bases and J 8 bases, with 22 bases left between them. The CDR3 runs to 15 residues. This CDR3 reads CASSPVAANAEGYTF. In DNA form, the CDR3 reads TGTGCCAGCAGCCCTGTAGCCGCCAATGCGGAAGGCTACACCTTC.

The chain joins TRBV27 to TRBJ1-6, with a weak D call TRBD1 (6 bases). The CDR3 spans 14 residues. Germline CDR1 reads MNHEY; CDR2 reads SMNVEV (reference sequence). Trimming stripped 6 bases from V and 6 bases from J, with 12 bases between. CDR3 DNA sequence: TGTGCCAGCAGCAATGACAGGATTAATTCACCCCTCCACTTT. It yields the protein CASSNDRINSPLHF.

In this sample, this clone turned up a few times. This chain links TRBV10-2 with TRBJ1-6; 8 nucleotides line up with TRBD1. The CDR3 extends over 16 amino acids. J was trimmed by 5 bases and V by 4 bases; bases with no gene match: 7. The germline gives CDR1 WSHSY, CDR2 SAAADI. CDR3 residues: CASSARTGNDNSPLHF. The DNA for the CDR3 is TGCGCCAGCAGTGCCCGGACAGGGAACGATAATTCACCCCTCCACTTT.

The J gene is TRBJ2-7, the V gene TRBV6-5, with unresolved D. Germline values: CDR1 MNHEY, CDR2 SVGAGI. With 6 bases removed from V and 4 bases from J, the gap between germline ends came to 10 bases. The CDR3 is 12 amino acids. The CDR3 is CASSSQPYEQYF. The CDR3 coding sequence is TGTGCCAGCAGCTCACAGCCGTACGAGCAGTACTTC.

The chain links TRBV7-3 to TRBJ2-1; the D gene is possibly TRBD2 (5 bases). Per germline, CDR1 SGHTA and CDR2 FQGTGA. Trimming stripped 3 bases from V and 5 bases from J, with 8 bases between. The CDR3 spans 13 residues. The CDR3 loop reads CASSLSGNNEQFF. DNA of the CDR3: TGTGCCAGCAGCTTGTCCGGGAACAATGAGCAGTTCTTC.

The gene calls are TRBV4-2 and TRBJ2-3; perhaps TRBD2 as D (5 bases). The CDR3 runs to 17 residues. Germline V gene data show CDR1 as LGHNA and CDR2 as YNFKEQ. Deletions cut 3 bases from V and 2 bases from J, with 18 bases between. The CDR3: CASSQDGNRALTDTQYF. The CDR3 DNA reads TGTGCCAGCAGCCAGGACGGGAACAGAGCCCTCACAGATACGCAGTATTTT.

The CDR3 region is CASSSRDRVGYNEQFF. The CDR3, as DNA: TGCGCCAGCAGCTCCCGGGACAGGGTGGGGTACAATGAGCAGTTCTTC. The chain recombines TRBV5-1 with TRBJ2-1; 9 bases fit TRBD1. Trimming at V came to 3 bases and at J to 4 bases, leaving 8 bases not matched to a gene. The CDR3 has 16 residues. Germline V gene lookup returns CDR1 SGHRS and CDR2 YFSETQ.

This clone was seen a handful of times. The V gene is TRBV5-6, the J gene TRBJ1-1; a possible D gene is TRBD1 (6 bases). Germline V gene lookup returns CDR1 SGHDT and CDR2 YYEEEE. The V end lost 3 bases, the J end lost 1 base, and 13 bases lay between the germline ends. This CDR3 has 15 amino acids. The CDR3 DNA sequence: TGTGCCAGCAGCTGGGACAAAGCAGGGAACACTGAAGCTTTCTTT. As protein: CASSWDKAGNTEAFF.

This clone was observed once. This chain uses TRBV19 with TRBJ2-7; TRBD1 matches at 12 bases. This CDR3 spans 15 amino acids. V lost 6 bases, J lost 7 bases, and 10 bases stayed unmatched. CDR1 and CDR2 (germline): LNHDA, SQIVND (reference sequence). CDR3 loop: CASSAPGQGASEQYF. The DNA for the CDR3 is TGTGCCAGTAGCGCGCCGGGACAGGGGGCGAGTGAGCAGTACTTC.

The V and J genes are TRBV21-1 and TRBJ2-7; TRBD2, as called in the table, went unchecked against the DNA. TRBV21-1 is a listed pseudogene. The CDR3 is made up of 24 amino acids. In DNA, the CDR3 is TGTGCCAGCAGAAAAATAATCAGGCCGAGGCCGAGCAGCGGGAGGCCCATGAACACCTACGAGCAGTACTTC. Protein sequence: CASRKIIRPRPSSGRPMNTYEQYF.

The chain employs TRBV2 and TRBJ2-3; no firm D call. The CDR3 is made up of 10 amino acids. CDR1 is SNHLY, CDR2 FYNNEI, per germline. V shed 8 bases and J shed 3 bases, with 3 bases lying between them. The DNA of the CDR3 is TGTGCCAGCGAGACAGATACGCAGTATTTT. It yields the protein CASETDTQYF.

The rearrangement uses TRBV5-1 and TRBJ2-5, with D perhaps matching TRBD2 (7 bases). This CDR3 has 14 amino acids. The germline V and J ends were trimmed by 2 bases and 3 bases, with 11 bases remaining between them. The germline gives CDR1 SGHRS, CDR2 YFSETQ. This chain's CDR3 is CASSLGGAKETQYF. The CDR3 DNA follows: TGCGCCAGCAGCTTAGGGGGGGCTAAAGAGACCCAGTACTTC.

The count of this clone is one. CDR3: CASTRHSNTEAFF. CDR3 in DNA: TGTGCCAGCACCCGACACTCGAACACTGAAGCTTTCTTT. This chain connects TRBV7-6 to TRBJ1-1; no definite D call. The CDR3 contains 13 residues. Germline CDR1 SGHVS, CDR2 FNYEAQ. Between the trimmed V and J ends, which lost 7 bases and 1 base, there was a span of 10 bases.

This chain joins TRBV5-5 and TRBJ2-7, with D possibly matching TRBD2 (6 bases). Trimming cost V 0 bases and J 4 bases, with 17 bases left between them. The CDR3 runs 16 residues. Germline assignment: CDR1 SGHKS and CDR2 YYEKEE (reference sequence). This chain's CDR3 is CASSLAGGRVSYEQYF. The DNA of the CDR3 is TGTGCCAGCAGCTTGGCCGGAGGGCGGGTCTCATACGAGCAGTACTTC.

This clone has a single count. Relative to the germline gene, one junction end is altered; a read error may explain this. V usage is TRBV7-7 and J usage is TRBJ2-5; D is perhaps TRBD2 (6 bases). The CDR3 is 15 residues long. The germline CDR1 and CDR2 sequences are SSHAT and FNYEAQ (reference sequence). The CDR3 coding sequence is TGTGCTAGCAGCTTAGTAGCTAGCGAACAAGAGACCCAGTACTTC. Protein sequence: CASSLVASEQETQYF.

The chain carries TRBV3-1 (or the pseudogene TRBV3-2) and TRBJ1-5; a weak D match, TRBD1 (5 bases). The germline gives CDR1 LGHDT, CDR2 YNNKEL (reference sequence). Trimming left V 2 bases short and J 4 bases short, with 15 bases between. This CDR3 spans 16 amino acids. CDR3 loop: CASSQRGGSLNQPQHF. The CDR3 nucleotides read TGTGCCAGCAGCCAAAGGGGAGGGAGTCTTAATCAGCCCCAGCATTTT.

The rearrangement uses TRBV2 and TRBJ1-5, with a possible D match to TRBD1 (6 bases). V was trimmed by 6 bases and J by 9 bases, leaving 15 bases between them. CDR3 size: 13 residues. CDR1 SNHLY and CDR2 FYNNEI come from the germline V gene. The CDR3 sequence is CASRNRVQGPQHF. The CDR3 DNA follows: TGTGCCAGCAGGAACAGGGTCCAGGGGCCCCAGCATTTT. The entire variable domain, with the rest obtained from reference TRBV2 and TRBJ1-5, is as follows: EPEVTQTPSHQVTQMGQEVILRCVPISNHLYFYWYRQILGQKVEFLVSFYNNEISEKSEIFDDQFSVERPDGSNFTLKIRSTKLEDSAMYFCASRNRVQGPQHFGDGTRLSIL.

The gene calls are TRBV29-1 and TRBJ1-4; D perhaps matches TRBD1 (5 bases). Trimming removed 7 bases from V and 8 bases from J, with 26 bases in between. Germline V CDR1 and CDR2: SQVTM, ANQGSEA. This CDR3 region has 16 residues. CDR3 amino acids: CSATVGPGRGNEKLFF. The DNA for the CDR3 is TGCAGCGCCACGGTGGGACCCGGGAGAGGAAACGAAAAACTGTTTTTT.

This clone has more than one count but fewer than ten. In DNA form, the CDR3 reads TGTGCCAGCAGCCCACCCCCCCGACTGAGCTCCTACAATGAGCAGTTCTTC. This codes for CASSPPPRLSSYNEQFF. The rearrangement uses TRBV7-9 and TRBJ2-1; no reliable D call. The V end was cut by 5 bases, the J end by 0 bases, with 17 bases between. There are 17 residues in the CDR3. Per the germline V gene, CDR1 is SEHNR and CDR2 is FQNEAQ (reference sequence).

The rearrangement joins TRBV7-2 to TRBJ1-2; a possible D gene is TRBD1 (6 bases). The CDR3 is made up of 17 amino acids. V dropped 1 base and J dropped 0 bases, with 15 bases sitting between them. Per the germline V gene, CDR1 is SGHTA and CDR2 is FQGNSA. The CDR3 DNA reads as TGTGCCAGCAGCTTAGTAGGAACAGGGCTCACTAACTATGGCTACACCTTC. The encoded protein is CASSLVGTGLTNYGYTF.